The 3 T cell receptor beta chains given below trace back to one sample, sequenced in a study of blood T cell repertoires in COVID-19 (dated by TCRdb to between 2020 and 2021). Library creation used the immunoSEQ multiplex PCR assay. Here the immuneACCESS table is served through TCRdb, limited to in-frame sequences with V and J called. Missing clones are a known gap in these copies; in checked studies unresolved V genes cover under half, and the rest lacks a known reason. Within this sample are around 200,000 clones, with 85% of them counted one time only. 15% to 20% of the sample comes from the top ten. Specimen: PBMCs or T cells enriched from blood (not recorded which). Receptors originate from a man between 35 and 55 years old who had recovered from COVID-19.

CDR3 loop: CSASPLAGVDEQYF. CDR3 DNA: TGCAGTGCTAGTCCACTAGCGGGAGTCGACGAGCAGTACTTC. The rearrangement links TRBV20-1 to TRBJ2-7; 11 nucleotides line up with TRBD2. This CDR3 has 14 amino acids. CDR1 and CDR2 from the germline V gene are DFQATT and SNEGSKA (reference sequence). V was pared by 3 bases and J by 5 bases, with 6 bases of the junction left unmatched.

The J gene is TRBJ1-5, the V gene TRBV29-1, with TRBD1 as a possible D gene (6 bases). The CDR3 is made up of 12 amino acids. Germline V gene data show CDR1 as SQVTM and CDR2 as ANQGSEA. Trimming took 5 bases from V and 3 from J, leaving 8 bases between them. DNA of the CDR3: TGCAGCGTTCGACAGGACAATCAGCCCCAGCATTTT. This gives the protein CSVRQDNQPQHF.

The CDR3 is CSASNGAPGSGEAFF. In nucleotides, the CDR3 is TGCAGTGCTAGTAATGGGGCCCCCGGGTCAGGTGAAGCTTTCTTT. This rearrangement joins TRBV20-1 to TRBJ1-1; D may be TRBD1 (5 bases). V gave up 3 bases and J gave up 7 bases, with 21 bases separating them. Looked up from germline, CDR1 is DFQATT and CDR2 is SNEGSKA (reference sequence). This CDR3 spans 15 amino acids.